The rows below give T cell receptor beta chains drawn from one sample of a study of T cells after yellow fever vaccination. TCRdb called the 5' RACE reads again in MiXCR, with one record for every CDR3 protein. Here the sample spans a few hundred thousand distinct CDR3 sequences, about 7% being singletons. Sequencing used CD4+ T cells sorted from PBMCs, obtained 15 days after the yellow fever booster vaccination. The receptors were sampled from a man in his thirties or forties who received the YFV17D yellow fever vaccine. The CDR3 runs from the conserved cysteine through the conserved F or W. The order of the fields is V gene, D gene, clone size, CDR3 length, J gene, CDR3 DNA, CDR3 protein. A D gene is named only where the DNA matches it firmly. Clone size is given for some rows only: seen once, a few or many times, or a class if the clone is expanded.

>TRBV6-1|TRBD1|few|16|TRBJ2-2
TGTGCCAGCAGTCCCGGACAGGGAGGATTGTCCGGGGAGCTGTTTTTT
CASSPGQGGLSGELFF
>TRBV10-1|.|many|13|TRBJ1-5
TGCGCCAGCAGCCGGACGTCCGATCAGCCCCAGCATTTT
CASSRTSDQPQHF
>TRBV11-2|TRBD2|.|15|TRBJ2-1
TGTGCCAGCAGCAATCAGGGACTAGCGAGCGATGAGCAGTTCTTC
CASSNQGLASDEQFF
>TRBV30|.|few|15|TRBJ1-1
TGTGCCTGGAGACCCCGACCCGGGCCTAACACTGAAGCTTTCTTT
CAWRPRPGPNTEAFF
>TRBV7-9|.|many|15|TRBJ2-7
TGTGCCAGCAGCCCCCTTGCACTCGCGGCCTACGAGCAGTACTTC
CASSPLALAAYEQYF
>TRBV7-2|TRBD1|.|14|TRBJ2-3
TGTGCCAGCAGGAGGACAGGGGTCACAGATACGCAGTATTTT
CASRRTGVTDTQYF
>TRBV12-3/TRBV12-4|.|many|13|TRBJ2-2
TGTGCCAGCAGTTTAGAGAACACCGGGGAGCTGTTTTTT
CASSLENTGELFF
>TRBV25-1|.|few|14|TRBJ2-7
TGTGCCAGCAGTGAATTTGGCCTCTCCTACGAGCAGTACTTC
CASSEFGLSYEQYF
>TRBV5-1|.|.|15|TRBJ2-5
TGCGCCAGCAGTCTTACAGGTCTGGGGTTGGAGACCCAGTACTTC
CASSLTGLGLETQYF
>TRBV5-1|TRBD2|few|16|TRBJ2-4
TGCGCCAGCTCGGGACAGACACTAGCGGGTCAAAACATTCAGTACTTC
CASSGQTLAGQNIQYF
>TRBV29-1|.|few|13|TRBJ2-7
TGCAGCGTTGAGTACCCGGGGTCCTACGAGCAGTACTTC
CSVEYPGSYEQYF
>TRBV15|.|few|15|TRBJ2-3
TGTGCCACCAGCAGAGATGGGCAGACCACAGATACGCAGTATTTT
CATSRDGQTTDTQYF
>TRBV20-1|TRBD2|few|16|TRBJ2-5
TGCAGTGCTAGACCGATGGTAGCGGGAGCCCAAGAGACCCAGTACTTC
CSARPMVAGAQETQYF
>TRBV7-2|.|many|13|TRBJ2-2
TGTGCCAGCACCATTCGGGGTCCCGGGGAGCTGTTTTTT
CASTIRGPGELFF
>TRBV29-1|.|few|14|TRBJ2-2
TGCAGCGTTAAGACCGGGACGAACACCGGGGAGCTGTTTTTT
CSVKTGTNTGELFF
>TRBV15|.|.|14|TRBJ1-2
TGTGCCACCAGCAGGTTGGGGGGCGGCTATGGCTACACCTTC
CATSRLGGGYGYTF
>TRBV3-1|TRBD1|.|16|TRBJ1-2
TGTGCCAGCAGCCGGGACAGGGTTGGACCGAGCTATGGCTACACCTTC
CASSRDRVGPSYGYTF